This TCR beta chain was identified during a study of cytomegalovirus exposure and HLA in healthy donors. As to this clone: Antigen specificity is unknown.

Study conclusions and caveats: In a later analysis, compared with equally common non-associated chains, HLA-associated beta chains were more expanded. Across donors, presence/absence analyses took sequencing depth to be roughly uniform.

Germline CDR1 is SGHDN and CDR2 is FVKESK. This CDR3 has 13 amino acids. Trimming shortened V by 4 bases and J by 4 bases, and 8 bases separated the two germline ends. The PCR was carried out with 60 Vbeta primers and 13 Jbeta primers. Assay: immunoSEQ multiplex PCR; the TCRdb copy retains only in-frame clones and omits some. The sample holds 190,000 or so clones, roughly 83% seen once. The chain combines TRBV14 with TRBJ2-1; TRBD1 is a possible D gene (5 bases). This TCR was recovered from a male donor in good health and CMV-seropositive. Sequencing was done on a sample of PBMCs. The CDR3 spells CASSPRTYNEQFF. In nucleotides, the CDR3 is TGTGCCAGCAGCCCTCGGACATACAATGAGCAGTTCTTC.